This entry features one T cell receptor beta chain sequence. The data originate from a study of technical replicates of blood from a handful of donors. Looked up from germline, CDR1 is MDHEN and CDR2 is SYDVKM. The CDR3 has 15 amino acids. J lost 5 bases, V lost 7 bases, and 13 bases had no gene match. Data came from immunoSEQ multiplex PCR; TCRdb stores just in-frame clones and leaves some out. This sample yields more than 70,000 clones, of which around 90% are seen a single time; over 0.25% belongs to the top ten. This chain uses TRBV28 with TRBJ2-5, with 7 bases fitting TRBD2. This sequence originates from a human donor in good health. The sequencing input was T cells isolated from PBMCs. In DNA form, the CDR3 reads TGTGCCAGCAATGTGGCCCGACTAGCCTCGGAGACCCAGTACTTC. This gives the protein CASNVARLASETQYF.